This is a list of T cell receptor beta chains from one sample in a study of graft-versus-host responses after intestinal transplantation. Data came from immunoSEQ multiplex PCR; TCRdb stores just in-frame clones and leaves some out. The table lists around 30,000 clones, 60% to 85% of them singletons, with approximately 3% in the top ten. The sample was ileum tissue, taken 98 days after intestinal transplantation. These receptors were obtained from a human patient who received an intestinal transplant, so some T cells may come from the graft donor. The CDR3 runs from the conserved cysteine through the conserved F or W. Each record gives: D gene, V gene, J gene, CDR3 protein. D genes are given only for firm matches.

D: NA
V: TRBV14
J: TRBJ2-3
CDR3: CASSQVAGTDTQYF

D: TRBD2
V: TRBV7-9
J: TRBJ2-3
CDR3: CASSPGLAEITDTQYF

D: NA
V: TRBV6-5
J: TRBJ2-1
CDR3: CASSYRGEQFF

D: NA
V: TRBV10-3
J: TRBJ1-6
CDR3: CAISESWGRGNSPLHF

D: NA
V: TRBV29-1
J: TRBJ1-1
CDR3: CSVMSTEAFF

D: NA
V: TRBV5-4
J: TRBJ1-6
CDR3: CASSLGPGEYNSPLHF

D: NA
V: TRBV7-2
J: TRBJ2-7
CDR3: CASSLAGGHEQYF

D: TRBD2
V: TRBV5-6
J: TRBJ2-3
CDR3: CASSFNAGGPGDTQYF

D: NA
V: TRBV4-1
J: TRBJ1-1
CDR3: CASSTKDVQNTEAFF

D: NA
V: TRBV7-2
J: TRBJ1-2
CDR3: CASSLDQGSHGYTF

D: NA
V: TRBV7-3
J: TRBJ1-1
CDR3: CASSFQGPGEAFF

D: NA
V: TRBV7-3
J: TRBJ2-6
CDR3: CASSGNSRPRSGANVLTF

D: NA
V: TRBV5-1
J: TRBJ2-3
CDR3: CASSAPDGVSTDTQYF

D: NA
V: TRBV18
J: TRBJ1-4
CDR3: CASSPRGANEKLFF

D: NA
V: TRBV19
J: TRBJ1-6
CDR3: CASRTELSSYNSPLHF

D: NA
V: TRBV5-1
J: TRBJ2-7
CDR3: CASSLRGYEQYF

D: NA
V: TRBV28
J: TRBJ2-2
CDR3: CASSSGTILTGELFF

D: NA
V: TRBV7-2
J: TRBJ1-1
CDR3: CASSKGQGTNTEAFF

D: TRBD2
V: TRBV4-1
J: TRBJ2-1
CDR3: CASSQVQSGGAGSYEQFF

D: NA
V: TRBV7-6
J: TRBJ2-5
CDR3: CASSLRPSTQEAQYF

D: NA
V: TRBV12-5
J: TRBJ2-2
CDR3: CASAETRGGLNTGELFF

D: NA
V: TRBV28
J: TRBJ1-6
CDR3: CASSSSRGAYNSPLHF

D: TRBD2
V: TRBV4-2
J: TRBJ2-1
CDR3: CASSQDFLRGGKNEQFF

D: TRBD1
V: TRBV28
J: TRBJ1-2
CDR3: CASFIGDREDGYTF

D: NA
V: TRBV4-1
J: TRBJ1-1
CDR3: CASSPFRGNTEAFF

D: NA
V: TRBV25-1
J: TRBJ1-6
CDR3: CASSEPDGNSPLHF

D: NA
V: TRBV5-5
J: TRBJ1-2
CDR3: CASSFHGRRYGYTF

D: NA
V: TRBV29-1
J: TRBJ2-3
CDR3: CSVNRDKTRDSTDTQYF

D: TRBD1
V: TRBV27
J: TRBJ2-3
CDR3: CASSSDQGGTDTQYF

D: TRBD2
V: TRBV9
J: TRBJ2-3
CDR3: CASSVGLAASTDTQYF

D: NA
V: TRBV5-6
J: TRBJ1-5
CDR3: CASSLNLMGEGNQPQHF

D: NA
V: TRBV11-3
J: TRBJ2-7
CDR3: CASSSYPSGRERDYEQYF

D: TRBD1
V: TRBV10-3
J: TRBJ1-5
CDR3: CAISEKQPGQGNQPQHF

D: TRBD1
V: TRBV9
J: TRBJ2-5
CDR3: CASSPRTGPQETQYF

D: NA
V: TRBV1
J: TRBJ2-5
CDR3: CTSTLARGAGETQYF

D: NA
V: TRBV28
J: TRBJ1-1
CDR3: CASSLGRRAFF

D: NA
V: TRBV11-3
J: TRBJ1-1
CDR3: CASSLGGNTEAFF

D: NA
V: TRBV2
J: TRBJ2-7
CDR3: CASSAGPGLEQYF

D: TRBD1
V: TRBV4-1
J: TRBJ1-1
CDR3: CASSQGTGAMNTEAFF

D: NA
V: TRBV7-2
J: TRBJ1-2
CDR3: CASSFLGQGINYGYTF

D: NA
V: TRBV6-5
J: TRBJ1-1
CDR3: CASSYKGSGTEAFF

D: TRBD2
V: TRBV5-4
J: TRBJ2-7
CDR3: CASSFPGTSSEQYF

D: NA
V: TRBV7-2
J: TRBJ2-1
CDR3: CARSDRSDRRGEQFF

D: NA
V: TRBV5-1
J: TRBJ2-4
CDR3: CASSIPTGKNIQYF

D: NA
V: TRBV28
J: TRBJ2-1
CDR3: CASSSVTVYNEQFF

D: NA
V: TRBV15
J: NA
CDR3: CATSVAITSYEQYF

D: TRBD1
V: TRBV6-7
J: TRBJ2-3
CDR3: CASSYWTRDRGLDTDTQYF

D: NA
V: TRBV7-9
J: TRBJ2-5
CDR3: CASSAGWVPQETQYF

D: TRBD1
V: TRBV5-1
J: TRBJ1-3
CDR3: CASSLDPSGQSGNTIYF

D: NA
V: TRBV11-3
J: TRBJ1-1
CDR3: CASSLDKNTEAFF

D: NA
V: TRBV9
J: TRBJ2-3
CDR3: CASSVGSSAADTQYF